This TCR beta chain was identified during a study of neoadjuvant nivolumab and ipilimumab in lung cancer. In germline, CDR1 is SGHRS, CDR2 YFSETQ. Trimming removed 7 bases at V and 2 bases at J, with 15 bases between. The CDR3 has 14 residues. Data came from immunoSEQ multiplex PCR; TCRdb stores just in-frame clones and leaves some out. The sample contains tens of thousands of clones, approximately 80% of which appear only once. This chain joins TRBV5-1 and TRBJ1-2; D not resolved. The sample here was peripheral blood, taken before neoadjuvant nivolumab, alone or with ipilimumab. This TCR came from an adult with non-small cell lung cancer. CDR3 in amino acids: CASGLGGRNYGYTF. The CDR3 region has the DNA TGCGCCAGCGGGTTAGGAGGCAGGAACTATGGCTACACCTTC. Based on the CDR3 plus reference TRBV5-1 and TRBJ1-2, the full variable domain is KAGVTQTPRYLIKTRGQQVTLSCSPISGHRSVSWYQQTPGQGLQFLFEYFSETQRNKGNFPGRFSGRQFSNSRSEMNVSTLELGDSALYLCASGLGGRNYGYTFGSGTRLTVV.